The rows below give T cell receptor beta chains drawn from one sample of a study of blood T cell repertoires in COVID-19. Profiled with immunoSEQ multiplex PCR; TCRdb holds only in-frame clones, not every one. Of about 220,000 clones in the sample, 82% were seen once. The sequencing input was PBMCs or T cells enriched from blood (not recorded which). These receptor sequences come from a woman aged 55-70 years who had recovered from COVID-19. Both conserved end residues are part of each CDR3. Each record gives: D gene, V gene, clone size, J gene, CDR3 DNA, CDR3 protein. D genes are given only for firm matches. The size of a clone is reported for some rows only, either as once, few or many, or as a class for expanded clones.

-	TRBV29-1	-	TRBJ1-2	TGCAGCGTTGTGTCGCGATACTATGGCTACACCTTC	CSVVSRYYGYTF
TRBD1	TRBV7-2	-	TRBJ1-1	TGTGCCAGCAGCCTCGACAGGGGCACTGAAGCTTTCTTT	CASSLDRGTEAFF
-	TRBV18	-	TRBJ2-7	TGTGCCAGCTCACCCCCCCCCAGGGAAATTCGGAACGAGCAGTACTTC	CASSPPPREIRNEQYF
TRBD1	TRBV18	-	TRBJ2-7	TGTGCCAGCTCACCTGGACAGGAGCCCTACGAGCAGTACTTC	CASSPGQEPYEQYF
TRBD1	TRBV7-2	-	TRBJ1-2	TGTGCCAGCAGCTTTGACAGGGGCGCTGGGTATGGCTACACCTTC	CASSFDRGAGYGYTF
-	TRBV7-3	once	TRBJ1-1	TGTGCCAGCAGCTCCTCAGGGGTCCCCACTGAAGCTTTCTTT	CASSSSGVPTEAFF
TRBD2	TRBV7-6	-	TRBJ2-5	TGTGCCAGCAGCTTAGAGGGACTAGCGGGGGGGCAACGCCAAGAGACCCAGTACTTC	CASSLEGLAGGQRQETQYF
-	TRBV19	few	TRBJ2-1	TGTGCCAGTAGTATAGTACGGGGGAATGAGCAGTTCTTC	CASSIVRGNEQFF
TRBD2	TRBV19	-	TRBJ2-3	TGTGCCAGTAGTATTCAGGAGGTGGGACTAGCTAGCACAGATACGCAGTATTTT	CASSIQEVGLASTDTQYF
-	TRBV7-8	few	TRBJ1-6	TGTGCCAGCAGCTTATTCCCGGCCAGGGATAATTCACCCCTCCACTTT	CASSLFPARDNSPLHF
-	TRBV14	-	TRBJ2-2	TGTGCCAGCAGCCAAGCTAACACCGGGGAGCTGTTTTTT	CASSQANTGELFF
TRBD1	TRBV6-5	once	TRBJ1-2	TGTGCCAGCAGAAAACAGGGGGTTGATCTAAGCTACACCTTC	CASRKQGVDLSYTF
-	TRBV11-1	-	TRBJ2-3	TGTGCCAGCAGCTTTTCCCACGGTACGCAGTATTTT	CASSFSHGTQYF